This entry is about one TCR beta chain. Antigen unknown. Assay: immunoSEQ multiplex PCR; the TCRdb copy retains only in-frame clones and omits some. The sample lists over 150,000 clones; over 80% were seen once. This entry is derived from a study of T cell responses to AZD1222 COVID-19 vaccine. Broader study findings: Unmutated regions of variants are reportedly targeted by nearly half of spike-specific TCRs. Donors skewed white British and female; clonal diversity was possibly underestimated.

CDR3 size: 15 residues. Trimming stripped 6 bases from V and 2 bases from J, with 15 bases between. The germline V gene has CDR1 SNHLY and CDR2 FYNNEI. This clonotype originated in an adult in good health. The chain has TRBV2 and TRBJ2-3; a weak D match, TRBD1 (6 bases). Sequenced here: peripheral blood, sampled on day 0 of AZD1222 vaccination. The CDR3 loop reads CASRVQGLDTDTQYF. The DNA for the CDR3 is TGTGCCAGCAGGGTACAGGGTTTAGACACAGATACGCAGTATTTT.